The entry below describes one T cell receptor (beta chain). In the authors' methods: Researchers report that nucleated cell counts were estimated from reference gene primer amplification. TCRdb keeps only in-frame clones here, not all; method: immunoSEQ multiplex PCR. Clone size and V and J calls were adopted from that table, with D and trimming inferred from the DNA. The table has 85,000 to 100,000 clones, around 81% seen once; the top ten hold about 8.1%. The record originates from a study of blood T cell repertoires in COVID-19. Turning to the study itself: Acute and convalescent COVID-19 samples came from the United States, Italy and Spain. Nucleic acid was either cDNA or gDNA, and it came from T cells, B-cell-depleted T cells, or PBMCs.

This TCR derives from a man aged 50 or older who had recovered from COVID-19. Sequences were obtained from peripheral blood.

The CDR3 bases are TGCGCCAGCAGTGTAACGGGGAAAGAGACCCAGTACTTC. It codes for CASSVTGKETQYF. The chain has TRBV10-1 and TRBJ2-5; possibly TRBD2 for D (5 bases). The germline V gene encodes CDR1 WNHNN and CDR2 SYGVQD (reference sequence). The CDR3 sequence is 13 residues long. V lost 4 bases to trimming and J lost 3 bases, with 9 bases between them.